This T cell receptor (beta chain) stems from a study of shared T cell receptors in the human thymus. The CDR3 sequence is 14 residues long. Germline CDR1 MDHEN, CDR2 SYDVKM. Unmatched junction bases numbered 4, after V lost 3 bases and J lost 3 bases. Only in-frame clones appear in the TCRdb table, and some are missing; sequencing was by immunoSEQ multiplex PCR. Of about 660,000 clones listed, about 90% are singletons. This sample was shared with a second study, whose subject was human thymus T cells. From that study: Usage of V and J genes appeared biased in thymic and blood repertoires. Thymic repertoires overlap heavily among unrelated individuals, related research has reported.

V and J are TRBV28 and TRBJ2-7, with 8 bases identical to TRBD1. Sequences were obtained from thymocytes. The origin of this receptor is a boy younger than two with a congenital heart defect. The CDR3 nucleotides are TGTGCCAGCAGTTTCGGACAGGGAGGCTACGAGCAGTACTTC. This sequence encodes CASSFGQGGYEQYF.